These 22 T cell receptor beta chains originate from one sample sequenced in a study of CD8+ T cells in alopecia areata (dated by TCRdb to 2016 to 2019). The meaning of the sample's time point label: baseline before oral tofacitinib. Library prep was done by the immunoSEQ multiplex PCR assay. RNA was extracted from all samples and reverse transcribed into cDNA as template for TCR sequencing. Sourced from immuneACCESS, this table was stored by TCRdb with only in-frame sequences that have V and J called. A share of the clones is absent; for the studies checked, an unresolved V gene accounts for under half, and the remainder has no known explanation. The sample records over 120,000 clones, around 49% of which are singletons. Together, the top ten hold over 0.85% of the sample. The sample was CD4+ T cells sorted from blood, taken at week 0. These receptors all stem from a human donor with alopecia areata.

In its sample, this clone was seen a few times. V usage is TRBV29-1 and J usage is TRBJ2-7, with 7 bases identical to TRBD2. This CDR3 region has 13 residues. From germline, CDR1 is SQVTM and CDR2 ANQGSEA. Germline trimming cut 7 bases from V and 4 bases from J; bases unmatched to any gene: 10. CDR3 residues: CSASRGEGYEQYF. In nucleotides, the CDR3 is TGCAGCGCCTCACGGGGGGAAGGTTACGAGCAGTACTTC.

On this clone itself: Additional DNA sequences in this sample encode the identical CDR3. The CDR3 is CSAREDNEQFF. Here the CDR3 DNA reads TGCAGTGCTAGAGAGGATAATGAGCAGTTCTTC. The V and J genes are TRBV20-1 and TRBJ2-1; D uncertain. This CDR3 spans 11 amino acids. Between the trimmed V and J ends, which lost 0 bases and 7 bases, there was a span of 4 bases. Per the germline V gene, CDR1 is DFQATT and CDR2 is SNEGSKA (reference sequence).

The chain recombines TRBV7-2 with TRBJ2-3, with D unresolved. Germline CDR1 reads SGHTA; CDR2 reads FQGNSA. This CDR3 is built from 15 residues. Trimming removed 5 bases at V and 0 bases at J, with 12 bases between. In DNA form, the CDR3 reads TGTGCCAGCAGCCCGGGCCAGCGAAGCACAGATACGCAGTATTTT. Protein product: CASSPGQRSTDTQYF. Full variable domain (outside the CDR3, taken from reference TRBV7-2 and TRBJ2-3): GAGVSQSPSNKVTEKGKDVELRCDPISGHTALYWYRQSLGQGLEFLIYFQGNSAPDKSGLPSDRFSAERTGGSVSTLTIQRTQQEDSAVYLCASSPGQRSTDTQYFGPGTRLTVL.

This clone was seen only a few times. This chain connects TRBV7-8 to TRBJ2-3; D unclear. This CDR3 is 13 amino acids long. Trimming removed 4 bases from V and 6 bases from J, with 11 bases in between. Germline V CDR1 and CDR2: SGHVS, FQNEAQ. CDR3 nucleotides: TGTGCCAGCAGCTCGGGCTTGCCGGATACGCAGTATTTT. Its translation is CASSSGLPDTQYF.

The chain couples TRBV29-1 to TRBJ2-7, with 8 bases aligning to TRBD2. The CDR3 is 14 residues long. The J segment lost 6 bases and the V segment lost 2 bases, leaving 9 bases of the junction unmatched. Germline values: CDR1 SQVTM, CDR2 ANQGSEA. The CDR3, as DNA: TGCAGCGTTGAAAAAAGCGGGAGAGGACGCGAGCAGTACTTC. Translated: CSVEKSGRGREQYF.

This CDR3 is CAWSWVDSGNTIYF. The CDR3 region has the DNA TGTGCCTGGAGTTGGGTCGATTCTGGAAACACCATATATTTT. This chain links TRBV30 with TRBJ1-3, with D unresolved. Trimming removed 2 bases from V and 1 base from J, with 9 bases in between. The V gene's germline CDR1 is GTSNPN and CDR2 SVGIG (reference sequence). The CDR3 contains 14 residues.

The V and J genes are TRBV6-5 and TRBJ1-5; D not certain. Trimming removed 5 bases at V and 2 bases at J, with 10 bases between. Germline assignment: CDR1 MNHEY and CDR2 SVGAGI. The CDR3 sequence is 14 residues long. CDR3 loop: CASSTRMGNQPQHF. In DNA form, the CDR3 reads TGTGCCAGCAGTACACGTATGGGCAATCAGCCCCAGCATTTT.

This clone was detected only a few times. The J gene is TRBJ2-4, the V gene TRBV7-9, with 7 positions matching TRBD1. Losses at the gene ends were 5 bases for V and 6 bases for J; bases not matched to a gene: 10. Looked up from germline, CDR1 is SEHNR and CDR2 is FQNEAQ (reference sequence). This CDR3 has 15 amino acids. CDR3: CASSAPGGSLNIQYF. In DNA form, the CDR3 reads TGTGCCAGCAGCGCACCAGGGGGATCTTTAAACATTCAGTACTTC.

In its sample, this clone was seen a few times. The chain is built from TRBV27 and TRBJ1-1; 7 nucleotides match TRBD1. The CDR3 consists of 16 residues. Germline loops: CDR1 MNHEY, CDR2 SMNVEV (reference sequence). After removal of 4 bases from V and 2 bases from J, the junction contained 10 bases not matched to a gene. The CDR3 loop is CASSSRQGGVNTEAFF. DNA of the CDR3: TGTGCCAGCAGTTCCCGACAGGGCGGCGTCAACACTGAAGCTTTCTTT.

This clone was detected only a few times. The chain uses TRBV5-1 and TRBJ2-7; no clear D. CDR3 length equals 13 residues. The ends were cut back, 2 bases at V and 6 bases at J, with 12 bases in the middle. Germline V gene data show CDR1 as SGHRS and CDR2 as YFSETQ. Here the CDR3 reads CASSFQIGAEQYF. For the CDR3, the DNA is TGCGCCAGCAGCTTCCAGATTGGTGCCGAGCAGTACTTC.

V and J are TRBV30 and TRBJ1-4, with 7 positions matching TRBD1. Germline trimming cut 0 bases from V and 4 bases from J; bases unmatched to any gene: 11. Germline V gene sequence: CDR1 GTSNPN, CDR2 SVGIG (reference sequence). This CDR3 comprises 17 residues. In nucleotides, the CDR3 is TGTGCCTGGAGTGTACCAACGACAGGGTTTGATAATGAAAAACTGTTTTTT. The encoded protein is CAWSVPTTGFDNEKLFF.

The chain joins TRBV6-1 to TRBJ2-7; 7 bases line up with TRBD2. The ends lost 8 bases at V and 5 bases at J; junction bases unmatched: 6. CDR1 is MNHNS and CDR2 is SASEGT in the germline V gene. This CDR3 spans 12 amino acids. CDR3 sequence: CASRSGGNEQYF. In DNA form, the CDR3 reads TGTGCCAGCCGTTCGGGGGGTAACGAGCAGTACTTC.

The chain uses TRBV2 and TRBJ2-1; D gene ambiguous. Looked up from germline, CDR1 is SNHLY and CDR2 is FYNNEI. The germline V and J ends were trimmed by 8 bases and 0 bases, with 8 bases remaining between them. This CDR3 is built from 13 residues. CDR3 sequence (DNA): TGTGCCAGCTATCAGAACTCCTACAATGAGCAGTTCTTC. Residues: CASYQNSYNEQFF.

The CDR3 DNA reads as TGCGCCAGCAGCGCCCGAGGTGGACAGGTAGAAAGCAATGAGCAGTTCTTC. This codes for CASSARGGQVESNEQFF. The rearrangement joins TRBV4-1 to TRBJ2-1; 7 bases fit TRBD1. The CDR3 totals 17 residues. From germline, CDR1 is MGHRA and CDR2 YSYEKL. V gave up 5 bases and J gave up 6 bases; unmatched junction bases: 16.

This chain joins TRBV7-9 and TRBJ1-2; the match to TRBD1 covers 12 bases. Germline lookup yields CDR1 SEHNR and CDR2 FQNEAQ (reference sequence). J gave up 2 bases and V 6 bases, and 10 bases lay outside the gene matches. The CDR3 runs to 17 residues. The CDR3 DNA follows: TGTGCCAGCAGATATGGGACAGGGGGCGCCGGGAACTATGGCTACACCTTC. This codes for CASRYGTGGAGNYGYTF. Looking up the rest from reference TRBV7-9 and TRBJ1-2 gives the full variable domain: DTGVSQNPRHKITKRGQNVTFRCDPISEHNRLYWYRQTLGQGPEFLTYFQNEAQLEKSRLLSDRFSAERPKGSFSTLEIQRTEQGDSAMYLCASRYGTGGAGNYGYTFGSGTRLTVV.

Only a few counts were recorded for this clone. This chain links TRBV11-3 with TRBJ2-4; 8 bases are shared with TRBD2. After removal of 2 bases from V and 0 bases from J, the junction contained 3 bases not matched to a gene. Germline V CDR1 and CDR2: SGHNT, YENEEA. CDR3 size: 16 residues. CDR3 residues: CASSLSAGGAKNIQYF. In nucleotides, the CDR3 is TGTGCCAGCAGCTTAAGTGCGGGAGGAGCCAAAAACATTCAGTACTTC.

The CDR3 protein is CATSRDPIAGIKTQYF. The CDR3 DNA sequence: TGTGCCACCAGCAGAGATCCGATAGCGGGAATCAAGACCCAGTACTTC. The chain carries TRBV15 and TRBJ2-5; 8 positions agree with TRBD2. After removal of 0 bases from V and 6 bases from J, the junction contained 9 bases not matched to a gene. CDR3 length: 16 amino acids. CDR1 and CDR2 (germline): LNHNV, YYDKDF (reference sequence).

The chain has TRBV6-4 and TRBJ1-1; D is ambiguous. Germline CDR1 is MRHNA and CDR2 is SNTAGT. The CDR3 has 13 amino acids. V lost 5 bases, J lost 4 bases, and 11 bases lay in between. The CDR3 here is CASSNDLGTEAFF. In nucleotides, the CDR3 is TGTGCCAGCAGTAACGACTTGGGCACTGAAGCTTTCTTT.

The chain is built from TRBV14 and TRBJ2-3; maybe TRBD2 (6 bases). Germline lookup yields CDR1 SGHDN and CDR2 FVKESK. V lost 4 bases to trimming and J lost 6 bases, with 14 bases between them. The CDR3 extends over 14 amino acids. As DNA, the CDR3 is TGTGCCAGCAGCCCATCCCTAGCGTCTGATACGCAGTATTTT. Protein: CASSPSLASDTQYF.

The genes are TRBV14 and TRBJ1-5; no reliable D call. Germline values: CDR1 SGHDN, CDR2 FVKESK. The CDR3 runs 12 residues. V gave up 7 bases and J gave up 5 bases, with 9 bases separating them. CDR3 in amino acids: CASNGFDQPQHF. Here the CDR3 DNA reads TGTGCCAGCAACGGGTTTGATCAGCCCCAGCATTTT.

J is TRBJ2-5 and V is TRBV5-1; TRBD1 might be the D (5 bases). The CDR3 covers 13 residues. Germline loops: CDR1 SGHRS, CDR2 YFSETQ. Trimming took 5 bases from V and 5 from J, leaving 13 bases between them. CDR3 sequence: CASRISGSETQYF. The CDR3 nucleotides read TGCGCCAGCAGAATATCAGGGTCGGAGACCCAGTACTTC.

The sample holds a few counts of this clone. The chain joins TRBV27 to TRBJ1-1; possible D gene TRBD1, 5 bases. Germline assignment: CDR1 MNHEY and CDR2 SMNVEV (reference sequence). This CDR3 has 15 amino acids. With 3 bases removed from V and 0 bases from J, the gap between germline ends came to 11 bases. The CDR3: CASSFRLGLNTEAFF. The CDR3 DNA reads as TGTGCCAGCAGTTTCCGTTTGGGGCTGAACACTGAAGCTTTCTTT.